The source of this T cell receptor (beta chain) is a study of cytomegalovirus exposure and HLA in healthy donors. Looking at the study overall: In a previous analysis, 117 million unique TCR beta sequences were found from 150 million to 200 million T cells. Study results and caveats: An observed cluster of highly shared sequence variants was recorded as a likely sequencing artifact. Segments of the TCR beta V type were, in most cases, productive about 87% or about 30% of the time in an earlier analysis.

In this sample, this clone turned up once. Antigen specificity is unknown. The PCR contained 60 Vbeta and 13 Jbeta primers. Clones were read by immunoSEQ multiplex PCR, and TCRdb kept only the in-frame ones, dropping some. The sample lists more than 120,000 clones, 70% to 85% occurring once. Germline loops: CDR1 ENHRY, CDR2 SYGVKD. The CDR3 spans 14 residues. Sequencing was done on a sample of PBMCs. This rearrangement joins TRBV10-3 to TRBJ2-5, with D maybe TRBD2 (5 bases). Matching the DNA end better, TRBJ2-7 makes the J call doubtful. This sequence originates from a male donor in good health and CMV-seronegative. The CDR3 bases are TGTGCCATCAGTGAGTCGGGGTCGGGGTACGAGCAGTACTTC. Amino acid sequence: CAISESGSGYEQYF.